This TCR beta chain was sequenced during a study of cytomegalovirus exposure and HLA in healthy donors (dated by TCRdb to 2016 to 2017). Context from the whole study: An earlier analysis of 587 of the donors reported around 280 Gb of sequence data and roughly 120 million unique TCR beta sequences obtained from some 170 million T cells. Class I and class II HLA loci were covered by the typing at four-digit resolution. Among a few hundred genotyped donors of the cohort, an average of approximately 240,000 unique TCR beta nucleotide sequences were sequenced per donor, 15% to 20% of them non-productive. An early release that covered some 630 HLA-typed donors contained approximately 300 gigabases of sequencing data and 75 million to 100 million unique TCR sequences. In a later genetic analysis, genome-wide SNP genotypes for about three fifths of the 666 donors were used, and that subset was treated as a discovery cohort. High-throughput TCR immunosequencing, statistical association of individual TCRs with disease status, and machine learning were combined to predict cytomegalovirus infection status. In an earlier analysis of a few hundred of the donors, high-throughput TCR beta sequencing was used to judge whether each TCR beta V gene segment behaved as functional or pseudogenic. Every repertoire in the discovery cohort had been generated on one and the same sequencing platform. The T cell repertoires of 666 subjects were profiled by immunosequencing and related to cytomegalovirus serostatus. In addition to the first cohort of several hundred subjects, a separate validation cohort of about 120 different subjects was used. The number of donors typed differed by locus, with about 629-630 for A, B, C, DRB1 and DQB1, roughly 550 for DQA1, 600 to 610 for DPA1, and around 450 for DPB1. In a later analysis, previously published TCR beta repertoires from several hundred donors were re-analyzed and high-resolution HLA genotyping was added so that TCR occurrence patterns could be studied. Among the roughly 380 genotyped donors, approximately 82% belonged to the genetic ancestry cluster associated with self-reported Caucasian donors. About five DR-DQ haplotypes were handled as single units for association and clustering because linkage in the cohort was strong. Donor age, sex, ethnicity and CMV serostatus were compiled together with the repertoire data. The later analysis used no new phenotypic data to find candidate immune exposures, relying instead on TCR beta sequences and their occurrence across donors. The study aimed to test whether cataloging public T cell receptors could reveal signatures of past pathogen exposure.

About this clone itself: The antigen it recognizes is unknown. No much larger clone is present one base from it, and per-base qualities are unavailable.

Libraries were prepared through the immunoSEQ multiplex PCR assay. For the multiplex PCR, a mixture combining 60 forward primers for TCR Vbeta segments and 13 reverse primers for TCR Jbeta segments was used. The CDR3 region of rearranged TCR beta genes was amplified from genomic DNA by a multiplex PCR assay. On the Illumina HiSeq System, the amplified TCR beta libraries were sequenced as 87-base-pair reads. As for how the authors treated the data: A later analysis tallied roughly 78 million unique TCR beta chains across the 660 or so repertoires, and some 10 million of those chains were shared by two or more donors. Raw reads were error-corrected and collapsed into unique sequences with a nearest-neighbor algorithm that merged closely related sequences to remove PCR and sequencing errors. V, D and J gene segments were assigned by aligning CDR3 sequences to IMGT reference sequences. For a sequence to be retained, a match of at least six nucleotides to both a V gene segment and a J gene segment was required. Rearrangements were called productive when the CDR3 lacked stop codons and stayed in frame with V and J; all others were non-productive. CDR3 was defined by IMGT convention, running from the second conserved V-encoded cysteine to the conserved J-encoded phenylalanine. In an earlier analysis of around 640 of the donors, sequences lacking an unambiguous match to a single V gene segment were excluded. An earlier analysis of over 450 of the donors classified V segments as functional when productive rearrangements were above 56.7% and as segregating when the standard deviation between donors was above 5%. To diagnose cytomegalovirus status from the catalog of TCR beta chain sequences, a statistical classification framework was built. In a later analysis, TCR nucleotide sequences were compared against IMGT/GENE-DB human TR gene sequences so that V and J genes could be assigned. A later analysis assigned CDR3 sequences and most-parsimonious VDJ recombination scenarios with the TCRdist pipeline. In a later analysis, each TCR beta chain was defined by its CDR3 amino acid sequence together with its V-gene family, and reads without a unique V-gene family were excluded. To address suspected cross-contamination and a sequencing artifact, a later analysis removed approximately 600 highly shared, low-generation-probability nucleotide sequences. In a later analysis, a clonal expansion index for each public chain was calculated from normalized within-repertoire ranks of inferred template counts. In a later analysis, generation probabilities were computed using a VDJ recombination model fitted to out-of-frame rearrangements, and the results were checked against IGoR. Hypergeometric tests were used in a later analysis to score TCR-TCR, TCR-HLA and TCR-CMV co-occurrence, with a repertoire-size bias correction applied to the TCR pairs. False discovery rates were estimated in a later analysis by permuting HLA or CMV assignments 20 times. In a later analysis, co-occurring TCRs were grouped using DBSCAN, and TCRdist sequence similarity was added for clustering within HLA-allele-positive subsets. For co-occurrence clustering, repertoires with fewer than 30,000 or more than 120,000 public chains were excluded, along with four to six repertoires with anomalous nucleotide sharing. This immuneACCESS table, as held by TCRdb, lists in-frame sequences with V and J called but not all clones. Of the missing ones, under half trace to an unresolved V gene in checked studies; the others have no known cause. Clonal size and the V and J genes are those of that table, whereas D and trimming came from the DNA. Counted in this sample were roughly 150,000 clones; 65% to 85% of them appeared once. 1.2% of the sample is in the top ten clones.

General study outcomes and caveats: A further reported finding was that TCR beta sequences accurately predicted the HLA-A and HLA-B alleles for most subjects in the first cohort. Because HLA typing was unavailable for some donors at each locus, only the typed subset was used in association tests. A cluster of highly shared sequence variants was judged likely to represent a technical artifact of the sequencing pipeline. In both the original and validation cohorts, the classifier was reported to diagnose cytomegalovirus status with high specificity and sensitivity. Most TCR sequences were seen in very few donors, while some public TCRs were found in many individuals. The cohort was sequenced for TCR beta chains only, and without alpha or paired-chain data the features that could be detected were limited. An association between a missense DCLRE1C variant and V-gene and J-gene trimming of TCR beta chains was found in a later genetic analysis and replicated in an independent cohort. In an earlier analysis of 500 to 650 of the donors, most TCR beta V segments appeared in productive rearrangements about 90% or about 30% of the time, broadly matching IMGT annotations. The study listed 164 TCR beta chains as associated with cytomegalovirus. Roughly uniform sequencing depth across donors was assumed in presence/absence analyses, although this assumption may not hold. Three of the identified cytomegalovirus-associated TCR beta chains were confirmed in vitro to be specific for cytomegalovirus antigens. The authors suggested that the approach could potentially be generalized to other disease states and immunological phenotypes. At a false discovery rate of 0.05, a later analysis linked 16,000 or so TCR beta sequences to specific HLA alleles. Because counts were too low, around 18 rarely observed V segments, including chromosome 9 orphons, were left out of the earlier analysis of a few hundred of the donors. According to a later analysis, TCR association rates differed among HLA loci, with DRB1 alleles showing the most associated TCRs and HLA-C alleles showing the fewest. In a later analysis, most CMV-associated TCR beta chains were found to appear HLA-restricted, with HLA associations seemingly driven largely by CMV exposure. When HLA alleles, especially DR and DQ, strongly co-occurred, attributing TCR associations to individual alleles was difficult. CMV serostatus was the only immune exposure information available for the cohort. In a later analysis, several top co-occurrence clusters were reported to appear linked to parvovirus B19, influenza, CMV and Epstein-Barr virus. In a later analysis, HLA-associated TCR beta chains showed more clonal expansion and lower generation probabilities than non-associated chains that were equally common. Correlated functional status among segregating V segments might be attributable to linkage disequilibrium, but an unknown experimental factor could not be ruled out. A later genetic analysis reported fewer N-insertions in productive TCRs among donors in an Asian-associated ancestry cluster than the roughly 670-donor mean.

In total, roughly 670 healthy bone marrow donors made up the cohort. At the time of sampling, every cohort member was nominally healthy, though immune exposures that went unrecorded were likely present. The donor was CMV seronegative and belonged to the group of over 300 seronegative cohort members. Every donor gave a peripheral blood sample, and the peripheral blood mononuclear cells from that sample were used for TCR beta sequencing. The Qiagen DNeasy Blood Extraction Kit was used to extract genomic DNA from the blood cell samples. The sequenced material came from PBMCs. The receptor was isolated from a boy between 2 and 10 years old in good health and CMV-seronegative.

CDR3 protein: CASSPHRVGETQYF. At the DNA level, the sequence is TGTGCCAGCAGCCCCCACAGGGTAGGAGAGACCCAGTACTTC. This receptor chain uses TRBV5-5 and TRBJ2-5, with a tentative D gene TRBD1 over 6 matching bases. The germline V gene (reference sequence) specifies SGHKS as CDR1 and YYEKEE as CDR2. Inclusive of the bounding cysteine and phenylalanine, the CDR3 is 14 residues long. Solely the CDR3 DNA is kept, with 42 bases framed from the first base. Deletion took 4 bases off V and 4 bases off J, with a span of 14 bases between the germline ends.